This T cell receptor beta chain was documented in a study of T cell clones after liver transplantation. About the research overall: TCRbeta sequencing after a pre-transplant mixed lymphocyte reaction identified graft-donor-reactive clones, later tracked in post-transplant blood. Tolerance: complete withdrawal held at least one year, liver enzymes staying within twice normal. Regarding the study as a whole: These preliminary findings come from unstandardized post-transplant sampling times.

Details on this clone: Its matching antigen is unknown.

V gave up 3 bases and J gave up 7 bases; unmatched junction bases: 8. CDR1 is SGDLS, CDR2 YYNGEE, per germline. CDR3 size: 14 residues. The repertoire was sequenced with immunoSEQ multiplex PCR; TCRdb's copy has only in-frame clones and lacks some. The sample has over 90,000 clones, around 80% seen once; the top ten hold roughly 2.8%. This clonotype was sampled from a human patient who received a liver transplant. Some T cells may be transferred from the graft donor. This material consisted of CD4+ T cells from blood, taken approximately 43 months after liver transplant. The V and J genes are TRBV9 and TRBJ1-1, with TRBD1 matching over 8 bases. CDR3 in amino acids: CASSAGQGAREAFF. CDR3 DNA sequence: TGTGCCAGCAGCGCGGGTCAGGGGGCACGTGAAGCTTTCTTT. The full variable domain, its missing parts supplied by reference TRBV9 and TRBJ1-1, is DSGVTQTPKHLITATGQRVTLRCSPRSGDLSVYWYQQSLDQGLQFLIQYYNGEERAKGNILERFSAQQFPDLHSELNLSSLELGDSALYFCASSAGQGAREAFFGQGTRLTVV.